This entry lists 2 T cell receptor beta chains sequenced from one sample in a study of T cell repertoires in ileal Crohn's disease. Method: immunoSEQ multiplex PCR; TCRdb's copy keeps in-frame clones and lacks some. The repertoire holds about 11,000 clones, about two thirds seen once, with roughly 8% in the top ten. Time point noted: neoterminal ileum biopsy at postoperative endoscopy, about 6 months after surgery. The specimen was ileal tissue. Every receptor here comes from an adult with Crohn's disease.

CDR3 residues: CASRQGLNTEAFF. Written as DNA, the CDR3 is TGTGCCTCGCGACAGGGGTTGAACACTGAAGCTTTCTTT. The chain couples TRBV19 to TRBJ1-1; 8 bases line up with TRBD1. The CDR3 runs to 13 residues. J lost 0 bases, V lost 11 bases, and 5 bases had no gene match. Germline V gene lookup returns CDR1 LNHDA and CDR2 SQIVND (reference sequence).

This chain uses TRBV29-1 with TRBJ1-2; TRBD1 agrees at 7 bases. Germline values: CDR1 SQVTM, CDR2 ANQGSEA. The CDR3 is made up of 11 amino acids. V gave up 4 bases and J gave up 6 bases; unmatched junction bases: 2. The CDR3 loop is CSVARGDGYTF. CDR3 DNA sequence: TGCAGCGTTGCCAGGGGGGATGGCTACACCTTC.